The present T cell receptor beta chain was sequenced within a study of shared clonotypes between healthy human individuals. As defined, naive CD8 cells were CD45RO-negative and positively selected for CCR7, with terminally differentiated effector memory CD45RA+ cells excluded. V dropped 0 bases and J dropped 5 bases, with 7 bases sitting between them. The CDR3 covers 13 residues. Germline-derived CDR1 and CDR2 are SGDLS and YYNGEE. Study results and caveats: Memory subsets generally showed lower estimated richness than naive subsets. An effect of sequencing depth on clonotype sharing among donors was expected. Clonotypes that were shared across a few donors made up approximately 5.1% of naive CD4 clonotypes. In contrast to clonotypes shared by all four donors, non-shared clonotypes had lower generation probabilities.

Assay: immunoSEQ multiplex PCR; the TCRdb copy retains only in-frame clones and omits some. The sample lists millions of clones; just under 95% were seen once. Concerning this clone itself: Antigen specificity is unknown. Other DNA sequences in the sample encode the same CDR3.

This TCR was sampled from a man aged 18-30 years in good health. This rearrangement joins TRBV9 to TRBJ2-3, with D perhaps matching TRBD2 (5 bases). The specimen was naive CD8+ T cells sorted from blood. CDR3 in DNA: TGTGCCAGCAGCGTAGCAGGAGGAGATACGCAGTATTTT. Translating gives CASSVAGGDTQYF.